This TCR beta chain was obtained from a study of human T cells and chemical hapten exposure. CDR3 size: 15 residues. After removal of 3 bases from V and 3 bases from J, the junction contained 2 bases not matched to a gene. The germline gives CDR1 SGHDN, CDR2 FVKESK. TCRdb reanalysed the RACE reads using MiXCR and keeps one entry per CDR3 protein. The data hold about 140,000 distinct CDR3 sequences, with about 10% observed a single time. Time point reported: patch test 2, 6 weeks after DPC sensitization. Noted treatment: therapeutic diphenylcyclopropenone sensitization with weekly scalp DPC. In regard to this clonotype: The antigen remains unidentified.

Study-level results: Unchanged with DPC sensitization were TCRs above 1 in 1000 frequency. PT1 expanded TCR counts and patch test score correlated positively.

The clonotype originates from a woman aged 50 to 65 with alopecia areata. Some clones in this sample may be carry-over from other donors' samples. The material was whole blood, obtained in connection with sensitization to the hapten diphenylcyclopropenone (DPC). The chain combines TRBV14 with TRBJ2-2; 9 nucleotides match TRBD1. CDR3 in amino acids: CASSQGQGYTGELFF. In DNA form, the CDR3 reads TGTGCCAGCAGCCAGGGACAGGGATACACCGGGGAGCTGTTTTTT. Using reference TRBV14 and TRBJ2-2 for the parts outside the CDR3, the full variable domain is EAGVTQFPSHSVIEKGQTVTLRCDPISGHDNLYWYRRVMGKEIKFLLHFVKESKQDESGMPNNRFLAERTGGTYSTLKVQPAELEDSGVYFCASSQGQGYTGELFFGEGSRLTVL.